This entry concerns a single T cell receptor (beta chain). Antigen: not known. This entry is derived from a study of cytomegalovirus exposure and HLA in healthy donors. Looking at the study overall: The 100 to 150 validation repertoires were reported in a later analysis to have been generated on the same platform as the approximately 700 first-cohort repertoires. Study outcomes and limitations: Listed as cytomegalovirus-associated were over 150 TCR beta chains.

V was clipped by 2 bases and J by 3 bases; unmatched bases: 9. Germline CDR1 and CDR2: SGDLS and YYNGEE. This CDR3 has 16 amino acids. Clones were sequenced by immunoSEQ multiplex PCR, and TCRdb holds only the in-frame ones, with some missing. Counted here are 210,000 or so clones, about 90% occurring once; the ten biggest clones make up 2.9%. The sample comprised PBMCs. The sequence derives from a woman between 18 and 29 years old in good health and CMV-seronegative. This rearrangement joins TRBV9 to TRBJ2-3, with TRBD2 identical over 7 bases. The CDR3 here is CASSVRAGSETDTQYF. The CDR3 DNA reads as TGTGCCAGCAGCGTCCGAGCGGGGTCGGAGACAGATACGCAGTATTTT.